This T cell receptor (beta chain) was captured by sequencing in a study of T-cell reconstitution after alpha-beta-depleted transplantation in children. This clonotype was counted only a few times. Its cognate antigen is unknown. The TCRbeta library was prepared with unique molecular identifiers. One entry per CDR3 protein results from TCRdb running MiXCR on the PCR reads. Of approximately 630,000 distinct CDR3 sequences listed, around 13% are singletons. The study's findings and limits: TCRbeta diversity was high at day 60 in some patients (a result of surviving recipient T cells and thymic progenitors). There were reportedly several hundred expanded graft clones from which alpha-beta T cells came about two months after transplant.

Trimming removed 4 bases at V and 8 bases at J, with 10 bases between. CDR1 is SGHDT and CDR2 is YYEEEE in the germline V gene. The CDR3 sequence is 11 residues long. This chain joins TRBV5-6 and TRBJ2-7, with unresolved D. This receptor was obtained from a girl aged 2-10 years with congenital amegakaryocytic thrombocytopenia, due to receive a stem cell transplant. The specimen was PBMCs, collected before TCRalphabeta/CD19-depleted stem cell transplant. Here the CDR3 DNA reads TGTGCCAGCAGCACAGACCTTAAGCAGTACTTC. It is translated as CASSTDLKQYF.